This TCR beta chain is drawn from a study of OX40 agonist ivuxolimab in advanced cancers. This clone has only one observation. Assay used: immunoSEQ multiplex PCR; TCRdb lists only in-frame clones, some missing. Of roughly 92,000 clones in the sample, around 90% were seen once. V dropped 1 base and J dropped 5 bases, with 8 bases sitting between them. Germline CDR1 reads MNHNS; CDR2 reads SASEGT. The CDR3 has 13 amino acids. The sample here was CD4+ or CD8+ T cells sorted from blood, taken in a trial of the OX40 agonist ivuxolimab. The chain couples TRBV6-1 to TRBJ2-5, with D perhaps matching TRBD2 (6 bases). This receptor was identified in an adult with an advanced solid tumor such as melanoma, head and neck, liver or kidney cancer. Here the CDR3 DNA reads TGTGCCAGCAGTGAAGGGGACTGGGAGACCCAGTACTTC. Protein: CASSEGDWETQYF.